The sequence of this TCR beta chain was determined in a study of blood T cell repertoires in COVID-19. Overall study context: The study drew acute and convalescent COVID-19 samples from the United States, Italy and Spain.

Profiling relied on immunoSEQ multiplex PCR, and the TCRdb table lists in-frame clones only, not all of them. The profile covers around 140,000 clones, with 88% appearing a single time and 2.5% taken by the ten largest. V was trimmed by 0 bases and J by 1 base, leaving 10 bases between them. The CDR3 extends over 15 amino acids. Germline CDR1 is SGHNT and CDR2 is YYREEE (reference sequence). The specimen was peripheral blood. The sequence was obtained from a human donor with COVID-19, enrolled during active disease. The donor label of this sample is uncertain. The gene calls are TRBV5-4 and TRBJ2-5; maybe TRBD2 (5 bases). The CDR3 protein is CASSLVGLLQETQYF. The DNA for the CDR3 is TGTGCCAGCAGCTTGGTAGGACTTCTCCAAGAGACCCAGTACTTC. Full variable domain (missing parts from reference TRBV5-4 and TRBJ2-5): ETGVTQSPTHLIKTRGQQVTLRCSSQSGHNTVSWYQQALGQGPQFIFQYYREEENGRGNFPPRFSGLQFPNYSSELNVNALELDDSALYLCASSLVGLLQETQYFGPGTRLLVL.